This T cell receptor (beta chain) appears in the sequencing data of a study of cytomegalovirus exposure and HLA in healthy donors. Per germline, CDR1 SGHRS and CDR2 YFSETQ. CDR3 length: 14 residues. V lost 0 bases and J 6 bases, leaving 12 bases between the germline ends. The primer mix had 60 Vbeta and 13 Jbeta primers. The protocol was immunoSEQ multiplex PCR, while the TCRdb copy is restricted to in-frame clones and leaves out a portion. This sample carries approximately 61,000 clones, under 85% of them seen once, and the ten largest clones take roughly 47%. What was sequenced was PBMCs. This receptor was taken from a man between 50 and 59 years old in good health and CMV-seropositive. The gene calls are TRBV5-1 and TRBJ1-1, with D maybe TRBD1 (5 bases). The CDR3 is CASSLAPQGPEAFF. Written as DNA, the CDR3 is TGCGCCAGCAGCTTGGCCCCGCAGGGCCCTGAAGCTTTCTTT.